This is a list of T cell receptor beta chains from one sample in a study of T cells in Graves' hyperthyroidism and ophthalmopathy. TCRdb reanalysed the multiplex PCR reads using MiXCR and keeps one entry per CDR3 protein. The sample carries 250,000 or so distinct CDR3 sequences, 15% recorded once. Source material: blood. The receptors come from a woman in her forties or fifties with Graves' hyperthyroidism that later progressed to Graves' ophthalmopathy. The CDR3 runs from the conserved cysteine through the conserved F or W. The D gene is left open where the match is weak. Clone size is stated in some rows and not others, as once, few, many or a class when expanded.

V gene,J gene,clone size,D gene,CDR3 protein,CDR3 DNA
TRBV11-2,TRBJ2-7,many,TRBD2,CASRERDKFDEQYF,TGTGCCAGCCGGGAGCGGGATAAATTTGACGAGCAGTACTTC
TRBV6-1,TRBJ1-6,many,-,CASRQDSSYNSPLHF,TGTGCCAGCAGACAAGACAGCTCCTATAATTCACCCCTCCACTTT
TRBV20-1,TRBJ2-1,many,-,CSASGGGGSYNEQFF,TGCAGTGCTAGTGGCGGAGGGGGCTCCTACAATGAGCAGTTCTTC
TRBV20-1,TRBJ2-7,many,TRBD2,CSASLSGGRAYEQYF,TGCAGTGCTAGCTTATCGGGCGGGAGGGCTTACGAGCAGTACTTC
TRBV6-4,TRBJ2-2,many,TRBD1,CASSGNAYRGNTGELFF,TGTGCCAGCAGTGGGAACGCCTACAGGGGGAACACCGGGGAGCTGTTTTTT
TRBV2,TRBJ1-4,-,-,CASSLRARDEKLFF,TGTGCCAGCAGCCTCAGGGCTAGGGATGAAAAACTGTTTTTT
TRBV20-1,TRBJ2-7,many,-,CSVHTPVPTGEQYF,TGCAGTGTCCACACCCCCGTACCTACCGGCGAGCAGTACTTC
TRBV20-1,TRBJ1-4,-,-,CSARWGNGEKLFF,TGCAGTGCTAGATGGGGTAACGGTGAAAAACTGTTTTTT
TRBV5-1,TRBJ2-1,-,-,CASSDPDYNEQFF,TGCGCCAGCAGCGACCCAGACTACAATGAGCAGTTCTTC
TRBV29-1,TRBJ2-7,-,-,CSAKDGLRREQYF,TGCAGCGCCAAGGACGGTCTAAGGCGAGAGCAGTACTTC
TRBV2,TRBJ2-5,many,-,CASNQNVKETQYF,TGTGCCAGCAACCAGAACGTTAAAGAGACCCAGTACTTC
TRBV28,TRBJ1-5,many,TRBD1,CASSLRGTGRRISTQHF,TGTGCCAGCAGTCTTAGGGGGACAGGGAGACGAATCAGCACCCAGCATTTT
TRBV10-3,TRBJ2-2,many,-,CAISESGSNTGELFF,TGTGCCATCAGTGAGTCGGGGTCGAACACCGGGGAGCTGTTTTTT
TRBV3-1,TRBJ2-3,many,-,CASSQGTVTTDTQYF,TGTGCCAGCAGCCAAGGGACAGTTACCACAGATACGCAGTATTTT
TRBV28,TRBJ1-1,many,-,CASSFGSADTKEAFF,TGTGCCAGCAGTTTTGGGTCGGCAGACACGAAGGAAGCTTTCTTT
TRBV5-8,TRBJ1-2,few,-,CASSSAFKPGYGYTF,TGTGCCAGCAGCTCGGCTTTTAAGCCTGGCTATGGCTACACCTTC
TRBV5-5,TRBJ2-7,-,TRBD1,CASSFQFRGQGSYEQYF,TGTGCCAGCAGCTTTCAGTTCCGGGGACAGGGTAGTTACGAGCAGTACTTC
TRBV28,TRBJ2-3,many,TRBD2,CASSVPFSGVSTDTQYF,TGTGCCAGCAGTGTGCCGTTTAGCGGGGTTAGCACAGATACGCAGTATTTT
TRBV4-2,TRBJ1-1,many,-,CASSHPGTNTEAFF,TGTGCCAGCAGCCACCCCGGGACGAACACTGAAGCTTTCTTT
TRBV19,TRBJ2-2,few,-,CASSTGDGGELFF,TGTGCCAGTAGTACGGGGGACGGCGGGGAGCTGTTTTTT
TRBV28,TRBJ2-3,-,-,CASSPSPFNRVTFRTDTQYF,TGTGCCAGCAGTCCCTCACCGTTCAACAGGGTAACTTTTAGAACAGATACGCAGTATTTT
TRBV9,TRBJ2-7,many,TRBD1,CASSVVGTGTEQYF,TGTGCCAGCAGCGTAGTAGGGACAGGGACCGAGCAGTACTTC
TRBV30,TRBJ1-2,many,-,CAWSATGQILNYGYTF,TGTGCCTGGAGCGCCACTGGACAGATACTTAACTATGGCTACACCTTC
TRBV28,TRBJ2-5,many,TRBD2,CASSSPPGLQETQYF,TGTGCCAGCAGTTCCCCCCCGGGACTACAAGAGACCCAGTACTTC
TRBV20-1,TRBJ2-3,-,-,CSASRRRRSDTQYF,TGCAGTGCTAGTAGGAGGAGAAGGTCAGATACGCAGTATTTT
TRBV6-1,TRBJ1-3,-,-,CASSEFNRLAGNTIYF,TGTGCCAGCAGTGAATTTAATAGGCTTGCTGGAAACACCATATATTTT
TRBV7-8,TRBJ2-1,many,TRBD2,CASSYPFGRAVNEQFF,TGTGCCAGCAGCTACCCTTTCGGGAGGGCGGTCAATGAGCAGTTCTTC
TRBV29-1,TRBJ1-1,few,-,CSVEHIMNTEAFF,TGCAGCGTTGAACATATTATGAACACTGAAGCTTTCTTT
TRBV12-5,TRBJ2-1,few,TRBD2,CASGQTSGVRGEQFF,TGTGCTAGTGGACAGACTAGCGGGGTCCGCGGTGAGCAGTTCTTC
TRBV12-3/TRBV12-4,TRBJ2-7,many,-,CASRAENQEQYF,TGTGCCAGCAGAGCGGAAAATCAGGAGCAGTACTTC
TRBV12-3/TRBV12-4,TRBJ2-1,many,TRBD2,CASTTPGETSGRGNEQFF,TGTGCCAGCACCACCCCAGGGGAAACTAGCGGGAGAGGGAATGAGCAGTTCTTC
TRBV9,TRBJ1-1,-,-,CASSRVNMNTEAFF,TGTGCCAGCAGTCGGGTTAATATGAACACTGAAGCTTTCTTT
TRBV20-1,TRBJ2-5,many,TRBD1,CSARTTGKETQYF,TGCAGTGCTAGAACGACAGGGAAAGAGACCCAGTACTTC
TRBV3-1,TRBJ2-3,many,-,CASRLNRADTQYF,TGTGCCAGCAGACTAAACAGGGCCGATACGCAGTATTTT
TRBV7-9,TRBJ1-1,many,-,CASSPRSRLNTEAFF,TGTGCCAGCAGCCCCAGATCAAGATTGAACACTGAAGCTTTCTTT
TRBV20-1,TRBJ2-1,many,-,CSAHRALGAEQFF,TGCAGTGCGCACAGGGCTCTCGGAGCTGAGCAGTTCTTC
TRBV5-1,TRBJ1-2,-,-,CASSLGRLGFDYGYTF,TGCGCCAGCAGCTTGGGCCGGCTGGGGTTCGACTATGGCTACACCTTC
TRBV7-7,TRBJ1-5,many,TRBD1,CASSLGDRNSNQPQHF,TGTGCTAGCAGCTTAGGGGACAGGAATAGCAATCAGCCCCAGCATTTT
TRBV20-1,TRBJ2-1,many,-,CSAREGSGRGNEQFF,TGCAGTGCTAGAGAAGGAAGCGGTAGGGGCAATGAGCAGTTCTTC
TRBV2,TRBJ2-3,-,TRBD2,CASSLAGGFTDTQYF,TGTGCCAGCAGTCTAGCGGGAGGCTTCACAGATACGCAGTATTTT
TRBV12-3/TRBV12-4,TRBJ2-7,many,TRBD2,CASSLTSVEYLYEQYF,TGTGCCAGCAGTTTGACTAGCGTGGAATATCTCTACGAGCAGTACTTC
TRBV7-9,TRBJ2-7,few,-,CASSLPEWGRRIYEQYF,TGTGCCAGCAGCCTCCCGGAGTGGGGGCGAAGAATCTACGAGCAGTACTTC